Presented here are 17 T cell receptor beta chains from one specimen sequenced in a study of response to subunit inactivated influenza vaccine. TCRdb re-called the RT-PCR reads through MiXCR, storing one row per CDR3 protein. Of about 520,000 distinct CDR3 sequences in the sample, 7.2% were seen once. This material consisted of PBMCs from blood, taken 23 months after vaccination. These receptors all stem from a man aged 50-75 years who received an inactivated influenza vaccine.

This rearrangement joins TRBV6-1 to TRBJ1-6, with D hard to call. Germline CDR1 MNHNS, CDR2 SASEGT. Trimming shortened V by 2 bases and J by 8 bases, and 10 bases separated the two germline ends. The CDR3 is 14 amino acids. The CDR3 protein is CASSEHSRDSPLHF. CDR3 nucleotide sequence: TGTGCCAGCAGTGAACACAGTAGAGATTCACCCCTCCACTTT.

This clonotype was recorded many times. CDR3 nucleotide sequence: TGCAGTGAACTAGCGGGAGGGCCTCAGCAGTTCTTC. As protein: CSELAGGPQQFF. The rearrangement links TRBV20-1 to TRBJ2-1, with TRBD2 identical over 13 bases. J lost 11 bases, V lost 7 bases, and 5 bases had no gene match. The CDR3 runs to 12 residues. Germline V CDR1 and CDR2: DFQATT, SNEGSKA (reference sequence).

This clonotype was seen at least ten times. The genes are TRBV3-1 and TRBJ2-1, with D possibly matching TRBD2 (6 bases). Looked up from germline, CDR1 is LGHDT and CDR2 is YNNKEL (reference sequence). Trimming removed 1 base from V and 7 bases from J, with 14 bases in between. This CDR3 contains 15 residues. The CDR3 sequence is CASSQGTLARNEQFF. For the CDR3, the DNA is TGTGCCAGCAGCCAAGGTACGCTAGCGCGTAATGAGCAGTTCTTC.

This clonotype was found a few times. The CDR3 reads CASSPTTQHYGYTF. DNA for the CDR3: TGCGCCAGCAGCCCAACGACGCAGCACTATGGCTACACCTTC. This sequence joins TRBV4-3 and TRBJ1-2; D gene ambiguous. There are 14 residues in the CDR3. Germline lookup yields CDR1 LGHNA and CDR2 YSLEER. Trimming removed 4 bases from V and 3 bases from J, with 12 bases in between.

The sample holds many counts of this clonotype. This chain uses TRBV7-3 with TRBJ2-3, with D tentatively TRBD1 or TRBD2 (5 bases each). Trimming took 0 bases from V and 5 from J, leaving 12 bases between them. There are 15 residues in the CDR3. The V gene's germline CDR1 is SGHTA and CDR2 FQGTGA. In nucleotides, the CDR3 is TGTGCCAGCAGCTTAACCCGGGACGGTCAAGATACGCAGTATTTT. Encoded protein: CASSLTRDGQDTQYF.

This clonotype showed up just a few times. The chain is built from TRBV20-1 and TRBJ1-5, with TRBD1 matching over 7 bases. Germline-derived CDR1 and CDR2 are DFQATT and SNEGSKA (reference sequence). Trimming cost V 6 bases and J 4 bases; bases outside gene matches: 6. This CDR3 is built from 13 residues. The CDR3 spells CSASRGVNQPQHF. The CDR3 DNA is TGCAGTGCCAGCAGGGGGGTAAATCAGCCCCAGCATTTT.

The V call is TRBV7-8, the J call TRBJ2-3, with D possibly TRBD1 on 5 matching bases. The CDR3 extends over 14 amino acids. V was shortened by 6 bases and J by 3 bases, with 13 bases between the two germline ends. In germline, CDR1 is SGHVS, CDR2 FQNEAQ. This CDR3 reads CASRRSGYTDTQYF. The DNA for the CDR3 is TGTGCCAGCAGGAGATCAGGGTATACAGATACGCAGTATTTT. Drawing the rest from reference TRBV7-8 and TRBJ2-3, the complete variable domain is GAGVSQSPRYKVAKRGQDVALRCDPISGHVSLFWYQQALGQGPEFLTYFQNEAQLDKSGLPSDRFFAERPEGSVSTLKIQRTQQEDSAVYLCASRRSGYTDTQYFGPGTRLTVL.

Note on this clonotype: With a much larger clone just one base away, this may be a read error. The chain joins TRBV27 to TRBJ1-5; D remains ambiguous. CDR1 and CDR2 (germline): MNHEY, SMNVEV (reference sequence). The CDR3 covers 13 residues. CDR3 bases: TGTGCCGGCAGTTTCAGGCGAAATCAGCCCCAGCATTTT. Protein sequence: CAGSFRRNQPQHF.

The chain has TRBV6-1 and TRBJ1-1; D might be TRBD1 (6 bases). CDR3 length: 14 amino acids. Trimming cost V 7 bases and J 0 bases, with 12 bases left between them. Germline V gene sequence: CDR1 MNHNS, CDR2 SASEGT. The CDR3 nucleotides are TGTGCCAGCATCGACAGGCATATGAACACTGAAGCTTTCTTT. Encoded protein: CASIDRHMNTEAFF.

This clonotype has a count of ten or more. The J gene is TRBJ2-5, the V gene TRBV12-3 or TRBV12-4, with D perhaps being TRBD1 or TRBD2 (5 bases each). This CDR3 has 12 amino acids. Trimming cost V 6 bases and J 5 bases, with 10 bases left between them. This CDR3 reads CASSRDEETQYF. CDR3 coding DNA: TGTGCCAGCAGCCGGGACGAGGAGACCCAGTACTTC.

The rearrangement joins TRBV5-1 to TRBJ1-3; D call uncertain. The length of the CDR3 is 14 residues. Per the germline V gene, CDR1 is SGHRS and CDR2 is YFSETQ. V lost 8 bases to trimming and J lost 8 bases, with 20 bases between them. The CDR3 bases are TGCGCCAGTAGCACGTGGGAGCCTGGGGACACCATATATTTT. It codes for CASSTWEPGDTIYF. Full variable domain (rest looked up from reference TRBV5-1 and TRBJ1-3): KAGVTQTPRYLIKTRGQQVTLSCSPISGHRSVSWYQQTPGQGLQFLFEYFSETQRNKGNFPGRFSGRQFSNSRSEMNVSTLELGDSALYLCASSTWEPGDTIYFGEGSWLTVV.

This sequence joins TRBV19 and TRBJ2-1; D is unclear. CDR3 length equals 14 residues. From germline, CDR1 is LNHDA and CDR2 SQIVND (reference sequence). The V end lost 1 base, the J end lost 6 bases, and 10 bases lay between the germline ends. The CDR3 DNA reads TGTGCCAGTAGTATAGGTCGACTGACCAATGAGCAGTTCTTC. This translates into CASSIGRLTNEQFF.

Ten or more counts support this clonotype. The V gene is TRBV6-1, the J gene TRBJ2-7; D possibly uses TRBD1 or TRBD2 (5 bases each). Germline assignment: CDR1 MNHNS and CDR2 SASEGT. The CDR3 loop spans 13 amino acids. Trimming took 4 bases from V and 3 from J, leaving 10 bases between them. The CDR3 nucleotides are TGTGCCAGCAGTGGACGGGACCTCTACGAGCAGTACTTC. Its translation is CASSGRDLYEQYF.

In this sample, this clonotype turned up many times. V is TRBV5-1 and J is TRBJ2-3; 7 positions agree with TRBD2. CDR1 is SGHRS, CDR2 YFSETQ, per germline. Trimming cost V 4 bases and J 4 bases; bases outside gene matches: 12. The length of the CDR3 is 16 residues. CDR3 nucleotide sequence: TGCGCCAGCAGCCCGGTTGGCGGGAGAAGTGCAGATACGCAGTATTTT. This sequence encodes CASSPVGGRSADTQYF.

This clonotype showed up just a few times. The CDR3 DNA reads TGCGCCAGCAGCGTAGGGACATTCGGCACAGATACGCAGTATTTT. The encoded protein is CASSVGTFGTDTQYF. The chain employs TRBV5-1 and TRBJ2-3; perhaps TRBD1 as D (6 bases). V was clipped by 4 bases and J by 1 base, with 13 bases between them. CDR1 and CDR2 (germline): SGHRS, YFSETQ. The CDR3 totals 15 residues.

The gene calls are TRBV19 and TRBJ2-1; D is perhaps TRBD2 (6 bases). CDR3 length: 15 amino acids. Trimming left V 3 bases short and J 3 bases short, with 12 bases between. CDR1 is LNHDA and CDR2 is SQIVND in the germline V gene (reference sequence). For the CDR3, the DNA is TGTGCCAGTAGTATCCGGGACTCCAACTACAATGAGCAGTTCTTC. It translates to CASSIRDSNYNEQFF.

The chain combines TRBV20-1 with TRBJ2-2; D possibly corresponds to TRBD2 (5 bases). V lost 3 bases to trimming and J lost 13 bases, with 9 bases between them. The CDR3 covers 10 residues. The V gene's germline CDR1 is DFQATT and CDR2 SNEGSKA (reference sequence). DNA of the CDR3: TGCAGTGCTAGTTATGGGAGGCTGTTTTTT. Translating gives CSASYGRLFF.